This entry features one T cell receptor beta chain sequence. The sample belongs to a study of cytomegalovirus exposure and HLA in healthy donors. Study overall: The 120 or so validation repertoires, a later analysis reported, used the same platform as the approximately 700 first-cohort repertoires.

Sequencing was performed with immunoSEQ multiplex PCR; in TCRdb, only in-frame clones are kept and a portion is missing. The table has 250,000 to 350,000 clones, roughly 87% seen once. Trimming removed 3 bases from V and 9 bases from J, with 6 bases in between. The CDR3 spans 12 residues. Germline assignment: CDR1 MDHEN and CDR2 SYDVKM. The chain employs TRBV28 and TRBJ1-6; D not resolved. The sequenced material came from PBMCs. The receptor comes from a woman in her 30s in good health and CMV-seropositive. CDR3 DNA: TGTGCCAGCAGTTTGCCCACTTCACCCCTCCACTTT. It encodes CASSLPTSPLHF.